This TCR beta chain was captured in a study of blood T cells in healthy people across ages. Study-level results: Whereas aged donors had fewer naive CD4+ cells, long-lived donors had more of them and higher diversity.

This CDR3 is 15 amino acids long. CDR1 and CDR2 (germline): LGHNA, YNFKEQ. The trim removed 0 bases at V and 1 base at J, leaving 2 bases unmatched. Combining a sample-barcoded 5' primer with a J-beta primer mix, a second PCR ran for roughly 7 to 11 cycles. TCRdb re-called the 5' RACE reads through MiXCR, storing one row per CDR3 protein. The sample includes around 1,000,000 distinct CDR3 sequences, roughly two fifths seen only once; the top ten take approximately 14%. Peripheral blood from each donor was collected in a volume of roughly 9.2 milliliters. Researchers isolated at least 6.5 million PBMCs per sample. About this clonotype: What it recognizes is unknown.

The TCR comes from a man younger than 35 in good health. The genes are TRBV4-2 and TRBJ1-2; 7 bases are shared with TRBD1. Sequencing was carried out using blood. CDR3 bases: TGTGCCAGCAGCCAAGACAGGGGGGATAACTATGGCTACACCTTC. The encoded protein is CASSQDRGDNYGYTF.